Following are 16 T cell receptor beta chains from one sample sequenced in a study of shared clonotypes between healthy human individuals. Only in-frame clones appear in the TCRdb table, and some are missing; sequencing was by immunoSEQ multiplex PCR. The repertoire holds roughly 2,300,000 clones, with 85% to 95% as singletons. The sample comprised naive CD4+ T cells from PBMCs. Subset: CD45RA+ positively selected. These TCRs come from a young man in good health. Some clones in this sample may be carry-over from other donors' samples.

The rearrangement joins TRBV5-4 to TRBJ1-4; the D is unclear. CDR1 and CDR2 (germline): SGHNT, YYREEE (reference sequence). This CDR3 has 15 residues. V was shortened by 3 bases and J by 6 bases, with 15 bases between the two germline ends. CDR3 sequence reads: CASSSTREADEKLFF. CDR3 coding DNA: TGTGCCAGCAGCTCCACTCGCGAGGCGGATGAAAAACTGTTTTTT. Complete variable domain (other parts from reference TRBV5-4 and TRBJ1-4): ETGVTQSPTHLIKTRGQQVTLRCSSQSGHNTVSWYQQALGQGPQFIFQYYREEENGRGNFPPRFSGLQFPNYSSELNVNALELDDSALYLCASSSTREADEKLFFGSGTQLSVL.

The V and J genes are TRBV6-1 and TRBJ1-3, with 7 bases identical to TRBD1. Germline V lookup: CDR1 MNHNS, CDR2 SASEGT. J gave up 9 bases and V 6 bases, and 5 bases lay outside the gene matches. The CDR3 extends over 12 amino acids. This CDR3 reads CASRATGLTIYF. Here the CDR3 DNA reads TGTGCCAGCAGGGCGACAGGGCTCACCATATATTTT.

The genes are TRBV18 and TRBJ2-7; D may be TRBD1 or TRBD2 (5 bases each). Trimming took off 6 bases at V and 0 bases at J, with 15 bases between the two ends. Germline values: CDR1 KGHSH, CDR2 LQKENI. This CDR3 contains 15 residues. The CDR3: CASSENTGPSYEQYF. In DNA, the CDR3 is TGTGCCAGCTCTGAAAATACGGGACCCTCCTACGAGCAGTACTTC.

To note about this clone: The same CDR3 is also encoded by other DNA sequences in this sample. The V call is TRBV6-5, the J call TRBJ1-5; TRBD1 agrees at 10 bases. The CDR3 runs to 15 residues. Germline values: CDR1 MNHEY, CDR2 SVGAGI. After removal of 5 bases from V and 3 bases from J, the junction contained 4 bases not matched to a gene. CDR3 protein: CASSRDRGFNQPQHF. The CDR3 nucleotides are TGTGCCAGCAGTAGGGACAGGGGATTCAATCAGCCCCAGCATTTT.

This clone was found once. V gene TRBV5-4 combines with J gene TRBJ1-1; tentative D call: TRBD1 (6 bases). Germline assignment: CDR1 SGHNT and CDR2 YYREEE (reference sequence). This CDR3 comprises 16 residues. The V gene lost 0 bases and the J gene lost 4 bases, with 16 bases spanning the gap. CDR3 region: CASSLGPGQGGTEAFF. The CDR3 DNA reads TGTGCCAGCAGCTTGGGCCCGGGCCAAGGGGGCACTGAAGCTTTCTTT.

The chain recombines TRBV15 with TRBJ2-5; D gene unclear. V lost 2 bases and J 0 bases, leaving 1 base between the germline ends. Per germline, CDR1 LNHNV and CDR2 YYDKDF (reference sequence). This CDR3 region has 12 residues. CDR3 sequence reads: CATSRHQETQYF. For the CDR3, the DNA is TGTGCCACCAGCAGACACCAAGAGACCCAGTACTTC.

V usage is TRBV5-1 and J usage is TRBJ2-1; 9 bases fit TRBD1. Germline V gene sequence: CDR1 SGHRS, CDR2 YFSETQ. V was pared by 2 bases and J by 7 bases, with 4 bases of the junction left unmatched. This CDR3 has 14 amino acids. The CDR3 bases are TGCGCCAGCAGCTTTCCGGACAGGGGTAATGAGCAGTTCTTC. Its translation is CASSFPDRGNEQFF.

A note on this clone: This specimen includes other DNA sequences encoding the same CDR3. The genes are TRBV5-1 and TRBJ2-1; D gene ambiguous. V was pared by 0 bases and J by 7 bases, with 8 bases between. Germline V gene lookup returns CDR1 SGHRS and CDR2 YFSETQ. This CDR3 spans 13 amino acids. CDR3 sequence reads: CASSLVGSNEQFF. CDR3 nucleotide sequence: TGCGCCAGCAGCTTGGTTGGTTCGAATGAGCAGTTCTTC. The full variable domain, completed using reference TRBV5-1 and TRBJ2-1, is KAGVTQTPRYLIKTRGQQVTLSCSPISGHRSVSWYQQTPGQGLQFLFEYFSETQRNKGNFPGRFSGRQFSNSRSEMNVSTLELGDSALYLCASSLVGSNEQFFGPGTRLTVL.

V and J are TRBV2 and TRBJ2-1; 8 bases line up with TRBD2. Germline V gene data show CDR1 as SNHLY and CDR2 as FYNNEI. The CDR3 is 14 amino acids. Trimming cost V 6 bases and J 7 bases; bases outside gene matches: 8. The CDR3 region has the DNA TGTGCCAGCAGGCGAGCGGGAGCGACTAATGAGCAGTTCTTC. Translation: CASRRAGATNEQFF.

This sequence joins TRBV15 and TRBJ2-7, with 13 positions matching TRBD2. The germline CDR1 and CDR2 sequences are LNHNV and YYDKDF (reference sequence). CDR3 length: 15 residues. V shed 3 bases, J shed 4 bases, and the junction held 3 bases outside the gene matches. The CDR3 bases are TGTGCCACCAGCAGCCGGACTAGCGGGAGTTACGAGCAGTACTTC. Translation gives CATSSRTSGSYEQYF. Filled out from reference TRBV15 and TRBJ2-7, the complete variable domain reads DAMVIQNPRYQVTQFGKPVTLSCSQTLNHNVMYWYQQKSSQAPKLLFHYYDKDFNNEADTPDNFQSRRPNTSFCFLDIRSPGLGDTAMYLCATSSRTSGSYEQYFGPGTRLTVT.

On this clone: Other DNA sequences in this sample translate to the same CDR3. The CDR3 spells CASSSGLATDTQYF. In nucleotides, the CDR3 is TGCGCCAGCAGCTCGGGACTAGCAACAGATACGCAGTATTTT. This sequence joins TRBV5-1 and TRBJ2-3; 9 nucleotides line up with TRBD2. V trimming: 3 bases; J trimming: 3 bases; junction bases outside the gene matches: 2. The CDR3 consists of 14 residues. Germline V CDR1 and CDR2: SGHRS, YFSETQ.

The chain has TRBV27 and TRBJ2-7; D possibly corresponds to TRBD2 (5 bases). Per the germline V gene, CDR1 is MNHEY and CDR2 is SMNVEV (reference sequence). The CDR3 is made up of 14 amino acids. Trimming took off 6 bases at V and 2 bases at J, with 14 bases between the two ends. The CDR3 here is CASSPSRDPYEQYF. In DNA form, the CDR3 reads TGTGCCAGCAGCCCAAGCCGGGATCCCTACGAGCAGTACTTC.

This clone has only one observation. The chain employs TRBV19 and TRBJ2-1, with 15 bases matching TRBD2. The CDR3 sequence is 17 residues long. Germline trimming cut 5 bases from V and 6 bases from J; bases unmatched to any gene: 8. CDR1 LNHDA and CDR2 SQIVND come from the germline V gene (reference sequence). The CDR3 is CASSLRTSGRALNEQFF. CDR3 bases: TGTGCCAGTAGTCTCAGGACTAGCGGGAGGGCCCTCAATGAGCAGTTCTTC.

This clone turned up a few times. V gene TRBV5-1 combines with J gene TRBJ2-1; 8 bases are a match to TRBD2. The germline V gene has CDR1 SGHRS and CDR2 YFSETQ. The length of the CDR3 is 14 residues. V lost 4 bases to trimming and J lost 4 bases; unmatched junction nucleotides: 4. CDR3 region: CASSGLAGYNEQFF. CDR3 in DNA: TGCGCCAGCAGCGGGCTAGCGGGTTACAATGAGCAGTTCTTC.

The chain links TRBV28 to TRBJ2-7; 10 bases match TRBD1. Germline lookup yields CDR1 MDHEN and CDR2 SYDVKM. The CDR3 totals 15 residues. The V and J ends lost 6 bases and 2 bases, in that order; junction bases with no gene match: 7. Here the CDR3 reads CASSTTGTGAYEQYF. CDR3 DNA sequence: TGTGCCAGCAGCACGACCGGGACAGGGGCCTACGAGCAGTACTTC.

The chain couples TRBV7-6 to TRBJ2-7, with a tentative D call TRBD2 (6 bases). Germline assignment: CDR1 SGHVS and CDR2 FNYEAQ. The CDR3 totals 16 residues. Trimming took 1 base from V and 0 from J, leaving 13 bases between them. The CDR3 loop reads CASSLGRDLDSYEQYF. The DNA for the CDR3 is TGTGCCAGCAGCTTAGGCCGGGACTTAGACTCCTACGAGCAGTACTTC.